This T cell receptor (beta chain) was captured in a study of shared clonotypes between healthy human individuals. Turning to the study itself: Donors had three CD4 naive, three CD4 memory, two CD8 naive and one CD8 memory plate apiece.

As defined, naive CD8 cells were CD45RO-negative and positively selected for CCR7, with terminally differentiated effector memory CD45RA+ cells excluded. In the original workflow: Because ImmunoSEQ provided only junction sequences with no quality scores, the filtering differed. The assay was immunoSEQ multiplex PCR, and TCRdb's table has in-frame clones only and misses some. The V and J calls and the clone size are those of that table, but D and trimming were determined from the DNA. The table includes about 1.9 million clones, 85% to 95% detected once. CDR1 and CDR2 from the germline V gene are MNHEY and SMNVEV (reference sequence). Between the trimmed V and J ends, which lost 5 bases and 5 bases, there was a span of 13 bases. CDR3 length equals 13 residues.

What was sequenced was naive CD8+ T cells from PBMCs. The gene calls are TRBV27 and TRBJ2-7; weak D call: TRBD1 (6 bases). This clonotype was obtained from a young man in good health. Some clones in this sample may be carry-over from other donors' samples. CDR3 in DNA: TGTGCCAGCAGTCCTTTCGGGGACAACGAGCAGTACTTC. Translation gives CASSPFGDNEQYF.